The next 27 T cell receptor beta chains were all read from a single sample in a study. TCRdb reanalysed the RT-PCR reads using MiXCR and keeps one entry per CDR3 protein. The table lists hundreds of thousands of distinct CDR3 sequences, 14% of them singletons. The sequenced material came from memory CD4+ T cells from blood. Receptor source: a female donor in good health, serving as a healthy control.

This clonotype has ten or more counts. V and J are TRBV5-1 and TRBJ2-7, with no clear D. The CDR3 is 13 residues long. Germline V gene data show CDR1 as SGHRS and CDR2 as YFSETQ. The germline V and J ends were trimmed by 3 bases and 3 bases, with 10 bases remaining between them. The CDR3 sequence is CASSWNADYEQYF. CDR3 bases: TGCGCCAGCAGCTGGAACGCCGACTACGAGCAGTACTTC.

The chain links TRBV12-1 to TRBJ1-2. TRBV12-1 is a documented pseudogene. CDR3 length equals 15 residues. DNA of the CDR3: TGTGCCAGCAGCTTTGGCAACGGAGACAACTATGGCTACACCTTC. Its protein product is CASSFGNGDNYGYTF.

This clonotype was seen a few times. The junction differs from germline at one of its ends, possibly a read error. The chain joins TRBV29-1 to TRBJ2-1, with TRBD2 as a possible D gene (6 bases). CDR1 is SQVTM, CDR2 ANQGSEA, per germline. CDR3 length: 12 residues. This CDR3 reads CSVKDGRDEQFF. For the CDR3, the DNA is TGCAGCGTTAAAGACGGGAGAGATGAGCAGTTCTTC.

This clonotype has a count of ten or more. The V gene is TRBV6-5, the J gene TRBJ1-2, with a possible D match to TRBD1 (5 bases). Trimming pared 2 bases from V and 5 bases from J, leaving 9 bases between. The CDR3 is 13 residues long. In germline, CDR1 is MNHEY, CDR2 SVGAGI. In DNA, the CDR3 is TGTGCCAGCAGTTACCAGGGTGATTATGGCTACACCTTC. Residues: CASSYQGDYGYTF.

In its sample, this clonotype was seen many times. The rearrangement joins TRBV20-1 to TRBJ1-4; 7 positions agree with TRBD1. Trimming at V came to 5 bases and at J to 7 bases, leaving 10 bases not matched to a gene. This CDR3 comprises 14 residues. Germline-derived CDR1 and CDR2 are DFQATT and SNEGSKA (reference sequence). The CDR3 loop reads CSAPRQGLGEKLFF. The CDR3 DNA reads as TGCAGTGCTCCCCGACAGGGCCTGGGTGAAAAACTGTTTTTT.

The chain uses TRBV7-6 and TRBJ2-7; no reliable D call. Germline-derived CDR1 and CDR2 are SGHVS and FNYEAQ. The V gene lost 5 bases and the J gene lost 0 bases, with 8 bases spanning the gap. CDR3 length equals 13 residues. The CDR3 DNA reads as TGTGCCAGCAGCGCAGGCTTCTCCTACGAGCAGTACTTC. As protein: CASSAGFSYEQYF.

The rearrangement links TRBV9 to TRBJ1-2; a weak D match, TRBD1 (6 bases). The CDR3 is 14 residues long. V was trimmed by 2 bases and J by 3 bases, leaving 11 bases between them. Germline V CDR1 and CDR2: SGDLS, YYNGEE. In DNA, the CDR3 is TGTGCCAGCAGCGTGGCGGACAGAGACTATGGCTACACCTTC. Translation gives CASSVADRDYGYTF.

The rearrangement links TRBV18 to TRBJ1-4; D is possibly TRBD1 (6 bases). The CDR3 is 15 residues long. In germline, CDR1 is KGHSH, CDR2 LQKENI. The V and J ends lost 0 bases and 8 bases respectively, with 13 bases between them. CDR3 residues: CASSPPTGPREKLFF. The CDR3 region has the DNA TGTGCCAGCTCACCACCCACAGGGCCAAGGGAAAAACTGTTTTTT. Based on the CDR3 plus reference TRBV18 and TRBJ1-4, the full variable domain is NAGVMQNPRHLVRRRGQEARLRCSPMKGHSHVYWYRQLPEEGLKFMVYLQKENIIDESGMPKERFSAEFPKEGPSILRIQQVVRGDSAAYFCASSPPTGPREKLFFGSGTQLSVL.

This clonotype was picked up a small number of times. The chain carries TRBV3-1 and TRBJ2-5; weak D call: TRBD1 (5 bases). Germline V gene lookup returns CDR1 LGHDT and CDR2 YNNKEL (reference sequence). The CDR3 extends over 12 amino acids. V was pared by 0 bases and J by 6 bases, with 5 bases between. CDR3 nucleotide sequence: TGTGCCAGCAGCCAAGAGGGGCAGACCCAGTACTTC. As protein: CASSQEGQTQYF.

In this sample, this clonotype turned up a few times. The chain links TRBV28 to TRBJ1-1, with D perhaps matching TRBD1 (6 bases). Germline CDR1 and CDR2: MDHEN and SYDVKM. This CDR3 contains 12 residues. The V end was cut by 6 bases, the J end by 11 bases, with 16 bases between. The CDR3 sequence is CASRPTGTSAFF. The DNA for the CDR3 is TGTGCCAGCAGACCCACAGGGACTTCGGCTTTCTTT.

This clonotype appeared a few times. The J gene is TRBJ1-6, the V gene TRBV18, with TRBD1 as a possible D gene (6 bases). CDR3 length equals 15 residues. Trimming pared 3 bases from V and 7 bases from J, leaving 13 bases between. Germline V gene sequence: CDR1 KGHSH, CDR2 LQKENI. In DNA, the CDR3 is TGTGCCAGCTCACCGGGCCTCGGACAGAATTCACCCCTCCACTTT. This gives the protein CASSPGLGQNSPLHF.

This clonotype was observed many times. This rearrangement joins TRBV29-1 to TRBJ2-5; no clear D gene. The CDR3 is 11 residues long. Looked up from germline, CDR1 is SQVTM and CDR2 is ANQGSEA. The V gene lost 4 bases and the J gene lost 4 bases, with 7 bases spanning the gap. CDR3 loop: CSVVFRETQYF. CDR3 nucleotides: TGCAGCGTTGTATTCCGAGAGACCCAGTACTTC.

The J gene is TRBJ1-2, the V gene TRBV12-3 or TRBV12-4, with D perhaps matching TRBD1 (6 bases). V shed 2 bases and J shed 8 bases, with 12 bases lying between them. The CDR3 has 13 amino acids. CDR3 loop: CASSLSRGHGYTF. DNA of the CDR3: TGTGCCAGCAGTTTATCTCGGGGGCACGGCTACACCTTC.

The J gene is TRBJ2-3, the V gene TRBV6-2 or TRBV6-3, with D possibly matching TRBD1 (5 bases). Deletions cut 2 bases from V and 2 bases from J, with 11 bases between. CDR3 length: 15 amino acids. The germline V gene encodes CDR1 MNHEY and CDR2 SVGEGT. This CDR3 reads CASSYVGETTDTQYF. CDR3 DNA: TGTGCCAGCAGTTACGTAGGGGAAACCACAGATACGCAGTATTTT.

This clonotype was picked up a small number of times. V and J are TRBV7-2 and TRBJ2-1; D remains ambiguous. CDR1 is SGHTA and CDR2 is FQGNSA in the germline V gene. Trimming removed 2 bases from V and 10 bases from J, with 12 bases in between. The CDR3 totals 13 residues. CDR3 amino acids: CASSLTRTDEQFF. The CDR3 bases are TGTGCCAGCAGCTTAACCCGGACGGACGAGCAGTTCTTC.

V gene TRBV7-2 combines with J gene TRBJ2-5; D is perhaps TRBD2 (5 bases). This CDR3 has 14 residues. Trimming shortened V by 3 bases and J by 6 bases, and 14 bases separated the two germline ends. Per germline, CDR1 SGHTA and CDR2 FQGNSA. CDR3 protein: CASSFERATKTQYF. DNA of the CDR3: TGTGCCAGCAGCTTCGAGAGGGCGACGAAGACCCAGTACTTC.

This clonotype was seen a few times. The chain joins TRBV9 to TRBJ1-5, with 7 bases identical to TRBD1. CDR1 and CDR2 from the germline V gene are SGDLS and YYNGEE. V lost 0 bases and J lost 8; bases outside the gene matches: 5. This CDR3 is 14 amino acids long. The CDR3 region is CASSVGSGGEPQHF. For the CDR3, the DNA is TGTGCCAGCAGCGTAGGTTCAGGGGGTGAGCCCCAGCATTTT.

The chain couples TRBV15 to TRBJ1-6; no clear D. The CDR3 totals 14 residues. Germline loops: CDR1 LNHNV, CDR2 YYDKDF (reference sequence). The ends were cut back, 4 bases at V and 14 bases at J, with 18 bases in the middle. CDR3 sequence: CATSKGSTISALHF. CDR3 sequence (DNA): TGTGCCACCAGCAAAGGATCGACTATCAGTGCCCTCCACTTT.

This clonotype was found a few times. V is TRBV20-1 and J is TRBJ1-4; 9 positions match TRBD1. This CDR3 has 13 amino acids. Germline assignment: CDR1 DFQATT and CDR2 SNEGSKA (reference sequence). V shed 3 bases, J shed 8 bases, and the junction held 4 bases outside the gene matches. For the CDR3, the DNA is TGCAGTGCTAGGGGGACAGGGAAGGAAAAACTGTTTTTT. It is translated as CSARGTGKEKLFF.

CDR3 bases: TGTGCCAGCAGCCGATCAGGACAGGGTCGCAATCAGCCCCAGCATTTT. Translated, it gives CASSRSGQGRNQPQHF. The chain has TRBV7-2 and TRBJ1-5; 8 nucleotides line up with TRBD1. V lost 5 bases, J lost 2 bases, and 8 bases stayed unmatched. Germline CDR1 is SGHTA and CDR2 is FQGNSA. The CDR3 is 16 amino acids.

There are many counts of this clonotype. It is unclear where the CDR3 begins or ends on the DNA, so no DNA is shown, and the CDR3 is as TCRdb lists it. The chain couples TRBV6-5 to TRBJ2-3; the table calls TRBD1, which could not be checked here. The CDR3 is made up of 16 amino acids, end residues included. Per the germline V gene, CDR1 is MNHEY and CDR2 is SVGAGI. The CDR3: CASSYSKLRQQGTQYF.

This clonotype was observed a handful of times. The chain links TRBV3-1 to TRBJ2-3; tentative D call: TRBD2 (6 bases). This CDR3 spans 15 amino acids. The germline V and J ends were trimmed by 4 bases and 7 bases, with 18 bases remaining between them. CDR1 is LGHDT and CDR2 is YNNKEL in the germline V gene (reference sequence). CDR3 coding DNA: TGTGCCAGCAGCCCACCCACGGGGGAAAGGCATACGCAGTATTTT. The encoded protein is CASSPPTGERHTQYF.

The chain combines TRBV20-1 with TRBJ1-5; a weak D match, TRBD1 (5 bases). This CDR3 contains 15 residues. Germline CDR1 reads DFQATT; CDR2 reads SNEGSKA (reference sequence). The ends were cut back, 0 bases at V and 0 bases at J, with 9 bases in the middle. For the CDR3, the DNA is TGCAGTGCTAGAGAGGACAATTATAGCAATCAGCCCCAGCATTTT. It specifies CSAREDNYSNQPQHF.

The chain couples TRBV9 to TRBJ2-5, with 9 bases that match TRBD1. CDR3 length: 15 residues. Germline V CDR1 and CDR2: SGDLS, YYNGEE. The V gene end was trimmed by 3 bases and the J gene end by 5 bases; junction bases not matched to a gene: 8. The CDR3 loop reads CASSETGQGFETQYF. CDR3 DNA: TGTGCCAGCAGCGAAACAGGACAGGGGTTCGAGACCCAGTACTTC.

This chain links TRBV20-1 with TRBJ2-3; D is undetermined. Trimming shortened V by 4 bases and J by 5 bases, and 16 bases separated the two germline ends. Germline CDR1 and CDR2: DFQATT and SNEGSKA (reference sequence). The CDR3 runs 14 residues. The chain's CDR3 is CSATHAIGGDTQYF. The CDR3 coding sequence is TGCAGTGCTACACATGCCATAGGTGGAGATACGCAGTATTTT.

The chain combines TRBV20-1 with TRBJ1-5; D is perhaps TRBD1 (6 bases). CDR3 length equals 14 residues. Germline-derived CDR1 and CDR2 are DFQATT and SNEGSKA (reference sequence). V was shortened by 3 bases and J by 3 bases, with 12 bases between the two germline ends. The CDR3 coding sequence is TGCAGTGCTAGCCCAGGGGTGTCCAATCAGCCCCAGCATTTT. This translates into CSASPGVSNQPQHF.

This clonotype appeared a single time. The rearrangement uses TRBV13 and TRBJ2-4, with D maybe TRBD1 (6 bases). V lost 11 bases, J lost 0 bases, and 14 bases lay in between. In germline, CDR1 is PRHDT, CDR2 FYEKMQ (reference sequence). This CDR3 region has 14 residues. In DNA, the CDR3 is TGTGCCTCGGGACAAAGCCTAGCCAAAAACATTCAGTACTTC. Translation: CASGQSLAKNIQYF.